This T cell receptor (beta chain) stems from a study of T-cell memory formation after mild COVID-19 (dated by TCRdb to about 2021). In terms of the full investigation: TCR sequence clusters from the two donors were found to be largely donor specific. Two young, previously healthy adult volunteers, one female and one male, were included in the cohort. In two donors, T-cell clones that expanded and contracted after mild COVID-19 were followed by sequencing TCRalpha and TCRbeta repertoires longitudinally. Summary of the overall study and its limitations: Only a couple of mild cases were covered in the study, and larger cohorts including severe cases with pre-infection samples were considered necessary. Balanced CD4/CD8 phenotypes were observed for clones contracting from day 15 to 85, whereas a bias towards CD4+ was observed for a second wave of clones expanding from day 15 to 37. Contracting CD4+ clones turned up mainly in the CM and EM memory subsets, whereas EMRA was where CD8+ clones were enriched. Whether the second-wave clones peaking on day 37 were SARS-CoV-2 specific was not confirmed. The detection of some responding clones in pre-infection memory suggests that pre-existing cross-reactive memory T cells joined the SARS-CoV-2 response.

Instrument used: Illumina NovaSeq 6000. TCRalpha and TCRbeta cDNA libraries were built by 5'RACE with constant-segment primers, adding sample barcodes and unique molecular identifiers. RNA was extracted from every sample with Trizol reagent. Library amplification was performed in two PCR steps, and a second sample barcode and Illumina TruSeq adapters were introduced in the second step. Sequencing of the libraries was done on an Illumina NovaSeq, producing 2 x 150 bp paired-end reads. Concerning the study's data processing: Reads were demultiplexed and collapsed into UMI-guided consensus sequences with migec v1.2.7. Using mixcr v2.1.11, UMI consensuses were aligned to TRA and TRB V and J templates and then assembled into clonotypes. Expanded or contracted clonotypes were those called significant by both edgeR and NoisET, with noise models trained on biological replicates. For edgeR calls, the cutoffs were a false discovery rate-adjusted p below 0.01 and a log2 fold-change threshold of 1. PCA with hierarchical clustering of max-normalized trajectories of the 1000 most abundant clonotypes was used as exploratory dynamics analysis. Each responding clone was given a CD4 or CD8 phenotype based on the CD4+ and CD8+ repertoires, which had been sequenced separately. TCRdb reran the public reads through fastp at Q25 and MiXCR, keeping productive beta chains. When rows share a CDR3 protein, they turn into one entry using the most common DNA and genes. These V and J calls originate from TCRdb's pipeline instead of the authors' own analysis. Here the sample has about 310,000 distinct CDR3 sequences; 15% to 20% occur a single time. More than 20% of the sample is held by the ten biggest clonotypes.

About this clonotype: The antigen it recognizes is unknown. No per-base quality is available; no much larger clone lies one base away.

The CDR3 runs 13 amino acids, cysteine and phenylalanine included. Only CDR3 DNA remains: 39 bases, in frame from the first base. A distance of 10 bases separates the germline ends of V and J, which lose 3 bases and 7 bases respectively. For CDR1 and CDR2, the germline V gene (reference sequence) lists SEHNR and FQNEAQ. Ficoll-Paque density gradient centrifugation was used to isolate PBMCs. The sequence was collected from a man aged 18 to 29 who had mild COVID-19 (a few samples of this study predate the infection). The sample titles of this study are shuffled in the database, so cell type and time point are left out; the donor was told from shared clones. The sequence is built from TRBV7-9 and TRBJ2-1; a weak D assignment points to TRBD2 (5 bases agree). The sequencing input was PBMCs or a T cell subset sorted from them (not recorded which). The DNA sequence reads TGTGCCAGCAGCTTCAGCGGATCGAATGAGCAGTTCTTC. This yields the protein CASSFSGSNEQFF.